These T cell receptor beta chains were read from a single sample in a study of blood T cell repertoires in COVID-19. The table came from immunoSEQ multiplex PCR; TCRdb's copy has only in-frame clones and leaves some out. The data contain some 300,000 clones, roughly nine tenths of them singletons. The sample taken for sequencing was PBMCs or T cells enriched from blood (not recorded which). All receptors come from a woman between 35 and 50 years old who had recovered from COVID-19. CDR3s include the opening cysteine and the closing phenylalanine or tryptophan. The D gene is left open where the match is weak. Clone size is stated in some rows and not others, as once, few, many or a class when expanded.

len: 17
abundance: -
j_gene: TRBJ1-5
d_gene: -
v_gene: TRBV4-2
CDR3aa: CASSQDKVQGVNQPQHF
CDR3nt: TGTGCCAGCAGCCAAGATAAGGTACAGGGCGTTAATCAGCCCCAGCATTTT

len: 16
abundance: -
j_gene: TRBJ2-5
d_gene: TRBD2
v_gene: TRBV5-8
CDR3aa: CASSSGLAGSQETQYF
CDR3nt: TGTGCCAGCAGCTCAGGACTAGCGGGGTCCCAAGAGACCCAGTACTTC

len: 13
abundance: once
j_gene: TRBJ2-1
d_gene: TRBD2
v_gene: TRBV11-2
CDR3aa: CASSLQLAGEQFF
CDR3nt: TGTGCCAGCAGCTTACAGCTAGCGGGGGAACAGTTCTTC

len: 15
abundance: -
j_gene: TRBJ2-7
d_gene: -
v_gene: TRBV5-1
CDR3aa: CASSAGAGWSYEQYF
CDR3nt: TGCGCCAGCAGCGCAGGGGCGGGCTGGTCCTACGAGCAGTACTTC

len: 15
abundance: -
j_gene: TRBJ2-5
d_gene: TRBD2
v_gene: TRBV6-2/TRBV6-3
CDR3aa: CASSTSGGGGETQYF
CDR3nt: TGTGCCAGCAGTACCTCTGGGGGGGGAGGAGAGACCCAGTACTTC

len: 14
abundance: -
j_gene: TRBJ1-1
d_gene: -
v_gene: TRBV7-2
CDR3aa: CASFSGRANTEAFF
CDR3nt: TGTGCCAGCTTCAGCGGCAGAGCGAACACTGAAGCTTTCTTT

len: 15
abundance: -
j_gene: TRBJ2-3
d_gene: -
v_gene: TRBV15
CDR3aa: CATSRGEGVPDTQYF
CDR3nt: TGTGCCACCAGCAGAGGGGAGGGGGTCCCAGATACGCAGTATTTT

len: 15
abundance: -
j_gene: TRBJ1-2
d_gene: TRBD1
v_gene: TRBV19
CDR3aa: CASSLTGTGSYGYTF
CDR3nt: TGTGCCAGTAGTTTGACCGGGACAGGGTCCTATGGCTACACCTTC

len: 15
abundance: -
j_gene: TRBJ1-1
d_gene: -
v_gene: TRBV6-5
CDR3aa: CASSSEVNRGTEAFF
CDR3nt: TGTGCCAGCAGCAGCGAAGTAAACCGGGGCACTGAAGCTTTCTTT

len: 14
abundance: once
j_gene: TRBJ2-1
d_gene: TRBD2
v_gene: TRBV30
CDR3aa: CAWNSGRAANEQFF
CDR3nt: TGTGCCTGGAATAGCGGGAGGGCCGCCAATGAGCAGTTCTTC

len: 15
abundance: -
j_gene: TRBJ2-7
d_gene: TRBD2
v_gene: TRBV7-3
CDR3aa: CASSLEAGGSYEQYF
CDR3nt: TGTGCCAGCAGCTTAGAAGCGGGGGGGTCCTACGAGCAGTACTTC

len: 16
abundance: -
j_gene: TRBJ2-7
d_gene: -
v_gene: TRBV27
CDR3aa: CASPPPGTQGSYEQYF
CDR3nt: TGTGCCAGCCCCCCCCCGGGCACCCAGGGCTCCTACGAGCAGTACTTC

len: 13
abundance: once
j_gene: TRBJ1-1
d_gene: -
v_gene: TRBV9
CDR3aa: CASSGRLNTEAFF
CDR3nt: TGTGCCAGCAGCGGGAGGTTGAACACTGAAGCTTTCTTT

len: 12
abundance: -
j_gene: TRBJ1-5
d_gene: -
v_gene: TRBV5-6
CDR3aa: CASSLYRQPQHF
CDR3nt: TGTGCCAGCAGCTTGTATAGACAGCCCCAGCATTTT

len: 17
abundance: -
j_gene: TRBJ2-5
d_gene: TRBD2
v_gene: TRBV18
CDR3aa: CASSPPGAGGLQETQYF
CDR3nt: TGTGCCAGCTCACCACCGGGAGCGGGGGGACTTCAAGAGACCCAGTACTTC

len: 14
abundance: few
j_gene: TRBJ1-1
d_gene: -
v_gene: TRBV3-1/TRBV3-2
CDR3aa: CASSSRGQNTEAFF
CDR3nt: TGTGCCAGCAGCTCGCGGGGGCAGAACACTGAAGCTTTCTTT

len: 11
abundance: -
j_gene: TRBJ2-7
d_gene: -
v_gene: TRBV1
CDR3aa: CTSSRVALQYF
CDR3nt: TGCACCAGCAGCCGAGTCGCCCTCCAGTACTTC

len: 14
abundance: -
j_gene: TRBJ2-3
d_gene: -
v_gene: TRBV6-5
CDR3aa: CASTLDSRTDTQYF
CDR3nt: TGTGCCAGCACCTTGGACAGCCGCACAGATACGCAGTATTTT

len: 14
abundance: -
j_gene: TRBJ1-1
d_gene: -
v_gene: TRBV5-6
CDR3aa: CASSLGGTHTEAFF
CDR3nt: TGTGCCAGCAGCTTGGGCGGGACCCACACTGAAGCTTTCTTT

len: 16
abundance: -
j_gene: TRBJ2-1
d_gene: TRBD2
v_gene: TRBV7-2
CDR3aa: CASSLSFSGVNNEQFF
CDR3nt: TGTGCCAGCAGCCTTAGTTTTAGCGGGGTGAACAATGAGCAGTTCTTC

len: 17
abundance: -
j_gene: TRBJ2-7
d_gene: TRBD1
v_gene: TRBV4-2
CDR3aa: CASSHITGTGVSYEQYF
CDR3nt: TGTGCCAGCAGCCATATAACCGGGACAGGGGTCTCCTACGAGCAGTACTTC

len: 16
abundance: -
j_gene: TRBJ2-5
d_gene: -
v_gene: TRBV4-1
CDR3aa: CASSQDGGGRQETQYF
CDR3nt: TGCGCCAGCAGCCAAGATGGGGGGGGCAGACAAGAGACCCAGTACTTC